Shown below are 6 T cell receptor beta chains from a single sample sequenced in a study of T cell changes during pregnancy in multiple sclerosis. Assay: immunoSEQ multiplex PCR; the TCRdb copy retains only in-frame clones and omits some. The sample holds roughly 46,000 clones, 85% to 95% seen once. Sequenced material: peripheral blood, taken in the third trimester of pregnancy. All receptors come from a female donor with multiple sclerosis, enrolled in a pregnancy study.

The chain joins TRBV7-2 to TRBJ2-3, with D tentatively TRBD1 (5 bases). In germline, CDR1 is SGHTA, CDR2 FQGNSA. The CDR3 has 11 amino acids. V lost 1 base to trimming and J lost 11 bases, with 7 bases between them. The CDR3 sequence is CASSLGQGQYF. As DNA, the CDR3 is TGTGCCAGCAGCTTAGGCCAGGGGCAGTATTTT.

Concerning this clone: The junction does not match germline at one end; this may be a read error. This chain uses TRBV12-5 with TRBJ2-3; no firm D call. Germline V lookup: CDR1 LGHNT, CDR2 FRNRAP. The CDR3 extends over 11 amino acids. The CDR3 DNA is TGTGCTAGTGGTTTTTGGCAGGCTAAGGATTTT. It encodes CASGFWQAKDF.

The gene calls are TRBV7-9 and TRBJ2-6; 7 positions agree with TRBD1. CDR3 length equals 15 residues. The V and J ends lost 4 bases and 13 bases, in that order; junction bases with no gene match: 13. Germline V lookup: CDR1 SEHNR, CDR2 FQNEAQ (reference sequence). CDR3 in amino acids: CASSWGSDRVEVLTF. DNA of the CDR3: TGTGCCAGCAGCTGGGGTTCTGACAGGGTAGAGGTCCTGACTTTC.

This chain links TRBV6-5 with TRBJ2-7, with a weak D call TRBD2 (7 bases). Germline values: CDR1 MNHEY, CDR2 SVGAGI. This CDR3 contains 14 residues. The V end lost 6 bases, the J end lost 4 bases, and 16 bases lay between the germline ends. The CDR3 reads CASSISRGGYEQYF. The CDR3 bases are TGTGCCAGCAGCATCTCTAGGGGGGGGTACGAGCAGTACTTC.

The chain links TRBV18 to TRBJ1-1, with TRBD1 as a possible D gene (6 bases). CDR1 and CDR2 from the germline V gene are KGHSH and LQKENI. Between the trimmed V and J ends, which lost 3 bases and 1 base, there was a span of 15 bases. This CDR3 comprises 16 residues. The CDR3 DNA follows: TGTGCCAGCTCACCTTCTCTGACAGGCGGGAACACTGAAGCTTTCTTT. This sequence encodes CASSPSLTGGNTEAFF.

The chain links TRBV5-4 to TRBJ2-7, with TRBD1 matching 8 bases. Germline V gene sequence: CDR1 SGHNT, CDR2 YYREEE (reference sequence). V shed 1 base and J 2 bases; nucleotides not matched to a gene: 8. The CDR3 totals 16 residues. The CDR3, as DNA: TGTGCCAGCAGCTTGTTGTTTGGACAGGGAGCCTACGAGCAGTACTTC. Protein product: CASSLLFGQGAYEQYF. Filled out from reference TRBV5-4 and TRBJ2-7, the complete variable domain reads ETGVTQSPTHLIKTRGQQVTLRCSSQSGHNTVSWYQQALGQGPQFIFQYYREEENGRGNFPPRFSGLQFPNYSSELNVNALELDDSALYLCASSLLFGQGAYEQYFGPGTRLTVT.